These T cell receptor beta chains were read from a single sample in a study of T cell responses to AZD1222 COVID-19 vaccine. The repertoire was sequenced with immunoSEQ multiplex PCR; TCRdb's copy has only in-frame clones and lacks some. Among some 92,000 clones listed, about 90% were seen once. Sequencing was performed on peripheral blood, taken on day 0 of AZD1222 vaccination. Every receptor here comes from an adult in good health. Each CDR3 is given with its conserved first and last residue. D genes are given only for firm matches. Clone sizes are given selectively: once, few, many, or a class where the clone is expanded.

abundance,j_gene,v_gene,d_gene,CDR3aa,CDR3nt
NA,TRBJ1-3,TRBV6-5,TRBD1,CASIPEGAVGNTIYF,TGTGCCAGCATTCCGGAGGGGGCAGTAGGAAACACCATATATTTT
NA,TRBJ2-2,TRBV11-3,NA,CASSLGATGELFF,TGTGCCAGCAGCTTAGGGGCCACCGGGGAGCTGTTTTTT
few,TRBJ1-2,TRBV7-9,NA,CASRRENYGYTF,TGTGCCAGCCGCAGGGAGAACTATGGCTACACCTTC
NA,TRBJ1-3,TRBV10-3,NA,CAILSGNTIYF,TGTGCCATCCTTTCGGGAAACACCATATATTTT
NA,TRBJ1-1,TRBV9,NA,CASSGGGGTEAFF,TGTGCCAGCAGCGGGGGGGGTGGCACTGAAGCTTTCTTT
NA,TRBJ1-6,TRBV25-1,TRBD1,CASSAWDRRFHNSPLHF,TGTGCCAGCAGTGCCTGGGACAGACGGTTTCACAATTCACCCCTCCACTTT
NA,TRBJ1-2,TRBV5-4,NA,CASSLQTDYGYTF,TGTGCCAGCAGCTTGCAGACAGACTATGGCTACACCTTC
NA,TRBJ1-1,TRBV4-3,NA,CASSLSVGGFNEAFF,TGCGCCAGCAGCTTATCTGTGGGGGGGTTTAACGAAGCTTTCTTT
NA,TRBJ1-4,TRBV28,NA,CASIAGANEKLFF,TGTGCCAGCATAGCAGGGGCTAATGAAAAACTGTTTTTT
NA,TRBJ1-2,TRBV3-1/TRBV3-2,NA,CASSQGGEFGYTF,TGTGCCAGCAGCCAGGGAGGGGAATTTGGCTACACCTTC
NA,TRBJ1-6,TRBV19,NA,CASRMAGRVAGLSPLHF,TGTGCCAGTAGGATGGCCGGGAGGGTGGCAGGGCTATCACCCCTCCACTTT
NA,TRBJ2-7,TRBV10-1,TRBD2,CASSEPSGGPYEQYF,TGCGCCAGCAGTGAGCCAAGCGGGGGCCCCTACGAGCAGTACTTC
once,TRBJ1-5,TRBV7-9,TRBD1,CASSSGQGEQPQHF,TGTGCCAGCAGCTCCGGACAGGGTGAGCAGCCCCAGCATTTT
NA,TRBJ2-3,TRBV4-1,TRBD2,CASSQTLLAGGTDTQYF,TGCGCCAGCAGCCAAACCCTCCTAGCGGGAGGAACAGATACGCAGTATTTT
NA,TRBJ2-7,TRBV6-5,NA,CASSYGGGSHEQYF,TGTGCCAGCAGTTACGGCGGAGGGTCCCACGAGCAGTACTTC
NA,TRBJ1-5,TRBV6-5,NA,CASSQRLHSNQPQHF,TGTGCCAGCAGCCAGAGGCTGCATAGCAATCAGCCCCAGCATTTT
NA,TRBJ1-2,TRBV4-3,NA,CASSQDGNPSYGYTF,TGCGCCAGCAGCCAAGACGGCAACCCCTCCTATGGCTACACCTTC
NA,TRBJ2-1,TRBV5-1,TRBD1,CASSLRQGDYNEQFF,TGCGCCAGCAGCTTGCGACAGGGGGACTACAATGAGCAGTTCTTC
NA,TRBJ2-1,TRBV6-7,TRBD2,CASSYSGGLAGVQDNEQFF,TGTGCCAGCAGCTACTCGGGGGGACTAGCGGGAGTTCAGGACAATGAGCAGTTCTTC
NA,TRBJ1-2,TRBV5-6,TRBD1,CASSSGTGTLNYGYTF,TGTGCCAGCAGCTCCGGGACAGGTACCCTTAACTATGGCTACACCTTC
NA,TRBJ1-2,TRBV13,TRBD1,CASSPAPGGGYGYTF,TGTGCCAGCAGCCCAGCGCCAGGGGGCGGCTATGGCTACACCTTC
NA,TRBJ1-2,TRBV5-6,NA,CASSSKGGYGYTF,TGTGCCAGCAGCTCAAAGGGCGGCTATGGCTACACCTTC
NA,TRBJ2-1,TRBV19,TRBD2,CASRGTSDYNEQFF,TGTGCCAGTAGGGGGACTAGCGACTACAATGAGCAGTTCTTC
NA,TRBJ2-2,TRBV5-1,TRBD1,CASSLSSGGIGVLTGELFF,TGCGCCAGCAGCTTGTCCTCAGGGGGCATAGGTGTTTTAACCGGGGAGCTGTTTTTT